One T cell receptor (beta chain) is described in this entry. The data belong to a study of T cell changes during pregnancy in multiple sclerosis. The method was immunoSEQ multiplex PCR; TCRdb's version includes in-frame clones alone and lacks a portion of them. The table has fewer than 45,000 clones, just over 90% seen once. This clonotype originated in a female donor with multiple sclerosis, enrolled in a pregnancy study. Sequenced here: CD4+ T cells from peripheral blood mononuclear cells, sampled in the third trimester of pregnancy.

The CDR3 bases are TGCGCCAGCAGCTTGGGGGCAGTGGACTATGGCTACACCTTC. Translation: CASSLGAVDYGYTF. The chain employs TRBV5-1 and TRBJ1-2, with D hard to call. CDR3 length equals 14 residues. With 0 bases removed from V and 3 bases from J, the gap between germline ends came to 9 bases. Germline V gene lookup returns CDR1 SGHRS and CDR2 YFSETQ.